Presented here are 5 T cell receptor beta chains from one specimen sequenced in a study of blood T cell repertoires in COVID-19. TCRdb's table, derived via immunoSEQ multiplex PCR, lists solely in-frame clones and lacks some. The sample has tens of thousands of clones; 84% are singletons. What was sequenced was peripheral blood. The receptors stem from a human donor in a cohort sampled during active COVID-19.

V is TRBV5-1 and J is TRBJ1-4, with D possibly TRBD1 on 5 matching bases. Germline CDR1 and CDR2: SGHRS and YFSETQ. Between the trimmed V and J ends, which lost 4 bases and 2 bases, there was a span of 9 bases. This CDR3 is 14 amino acids long. CDR3 in DNA: TGCGCCAGCAGCCCTGACAGTACTAATGAAAAACTGTTTTTT. Protein sequence: CASSPDSTNEKLFF.

This sequence joins TRBV28 and TRBJ1-5; 7 positions agree with TRBD1. The CDR3 sequence is 15 residues long. The junction had 13 bases not matched to a gene; V was cut back by 7 bases and J by 7 bases. Germline V CDR1 and CDR2: MDHEN, SYDVKM. CDR3 DNA: TGTGCCAGCAACTACGGGACAGCTGTTCGCCAGCCCCAGCATTTT. Translation: CASNYGTAVRQPQHF.

CDR3 DNA: TGTGCCAGCATCCCTTCCTTGAACACTGAAGCTTTCTTT. The encoded protein is CASIPSLNTEAFF. This chain links TRBV12-3 or TRBV12-4 with TRBJ1-1; D is unclear. This CDR3 has 13 amino acids. Trimming cost V 7 bases and J 0 bases, with 9 bases left between them.

V and J are TRBV10-3 and TRBJ2-7; TRBD1 matches at 10 bases. Unmatched junction bases numbered 5, after V lost 3 bases and J lost 3 bases. CDR3 length: 15 amino acids. The germline V gene has CDR1 ENHRY and CDR2 SYGVKD. CDR3 residues: CAISEPGQGFYEQYF. Written as DNA, the CDR3 is TGTGCCATCAGTGAACCGGGACAGGGGTTCTACGAGCAGTACTTC.

The genes are TRBV3-1 (or the pseudogene TRBV3-2) and TRBJ2-7; D remains ambiguous. The CDR3 loop spans 15 amino acids. V was pared by 1 base and J by 5 bases, with 15 bases between. Germline V gives CDR1 LGHDT, CDR2 YNNKEL (reference sequence). The CDR3 here is CASSQVFSPSDEQYF. The CDR3 DNA reads as TGTGCCAGCAGCCAAGTGTTTAGCCCGTCTGACGAGCAGTACTTC.